These T cell receptor beta chains were read from a single sample in a study of blood T cell repertoires in COVID-19. Clones were sequenced by immunoSEQ multiplex PCR, and TCRdb holds only the in-frame ones, with some missing. The repertoire holds 150,000 to 180,000 clones, with about 90% as singletons. Sequencing was carried out using peripheral blood. Receptors were obtained from a man aged 45-65 years with acute or convalescent COVID-19. CDR3s leave out the opening cysteine and the closing phenylalanine or tryptophan. Each record gives: J gene, V gene, CDR3 length, CDR3 protein.

J: TRBJ2-2
V: TRBV7-2
length: 12
CDR3: ASSLDLGTGELF

J: TRBJ2-1
V: TRBV10-3
length: 14
CDR3: AISESGSSGYNEQF

J: TRBJ1-2
V: TRBV20-1
length: 9
CDR3: RGGQGNGYT

J: TRBJ2-4
V: TRBV11-3
length: 12
CDR3: ASSLGTGVNIQY

J: TRBJ1-2
V: TRBV7-9
length: 14
CDR3: ASSLRGQGAYYGYT

J: TRBJ2-3
V: TRBV28
length: 13
CDR3: ASSLGQGVTDTQY

J: TRBJ1-1
V: TRBV30
length: 13
CDR3: AWTGDRGPYTEAF

J: TRBJ2-2
V: TRBV2
length: 17
CDR3: ASRPTLPSRDYLIGELF

J: TRBJ2-5
V: TRBV28
length: 10
CDR3: ASGPNQETQY

J: TRBJ2-7
V: TRBV5-4
length: 14
CDR3: ASSPSGSGSSREQY

J: TRBJ1-2
V: TRBV29-1
length: 12
CDR3: SVDFPGLSYGYT

J: TRBJ1-4
V: TRBV7-9
length: 12
CDR3: ASSPGQGNEKLF

J: TRBJ1-5
V: TRBV12-5
length: 12
CDR3: ASAYGGANQPQH

J: TRBJ2-1
V: TRBV14
length: 17
CDR3: ASSPRDGRLAGRYNEQF

J: TRBJ1-1
V: TRBV7-9
length: 13
CDR3: ASSILQGGNTEAF

J: TRBJ1-5
V: TRBV28
length: 12
CDR3: ASRSTGSGQPQH

J: TRBJ1-3
V: TRBV19
length: 14
CDR3: ASKRGPTDSGNTIY

J: TRBJ2-1
V: TRBV9
length: 13
CDR3: ASSVAPDSYNEQF

J: TRBJ1-2
V: TRBV27
length: 12
CDR3: ASSLLGTGYGYT

J: TRBJ1-5
V: TRBV6-6
length: 11
CDR3: ASTSQGTQPQH

J: TRBJ2-5
V: TRBV14
length: 15
CDR3: ATIHALQFRVRETQY

J: TRBJ2-7
V: TRBV19
length: 13
CDR3: ASSTSGGSSYEQY

J: TRBJ1-1
V: TRBV27
length: 11
CDR3: ASSDRVGTEAF

J: TRBJ2-1
V: TRBV4-1
length: 13
CDR3: ASSQDQREGTEQF

J: TRBJ1-5
V: TRBV27
length: 11
CDR3: ASSEQGRQPQH

J: TRBJ2-1
V: TRBV10-2
length: 14
CDR3: ASTPIGGSSYNEQF

J: TRBJ2-3
V: TRBV3-1/TRBV3-2
length: 13
CDR3: ASSQASGYTDTQY

J: TRBJ2-4
V: TRBV13
length: 15
CDR3: ASSHRWTGLAKNIQY

J: TRBJ2-5
V: TRBV3-1/TRBV3-2
length: 12
CDR3: ASSQGTGGQTQY

J: TRBJ1-2
V: TRBV5-6
length: 11
CDR3: ASRYGQGYGYT

J: TRBJ2-1
V: TRBV19
length: 16
CDR3: ASSPGLADWGRYNEQF

J: TRBJ1-1
V: TRBV4-1
length: 14
CDR3: ASSPRTGGFHTEAF

J: TRBJ2-5
V: TRBV2
length: 13
CDR3: ASPNPYRPQETQY

J: TRBJ2-1
V: TRBV28
length: 13
CDR3: ASSRAVVGSTEQF

J: TRBJ2-1
V: TRBV30
length: 9
CDR3: AWSPGIMQF

J: TRBJ2-7
V: TRBV3-1/TRBV3-2
length: 11
CDR3: ASSQFSSYEQY

J: TRBJ2-3
V: TRBV6-2/TRBV6-3
length: 12
CDR3: ASSQRRGTDTQY

J: TRBJ2-7
V: TRBV2
length: 11
CDR3: ASTQGSYYEQY

J: TRBJ1-4
V: TRBV28
length: 12
CDR3: ASSRDRVREKLF

J: TRBJ2-1
V: TRBV10-3
length: 14
CDR3: AISDVQGISYNEQF

J: TRBJ2-5
V: TRBV7-2
length: 10
CDR3: ASSLLLETQY

J: TRBJ1-5
V: TRBV3-1/TRBV3-2
length: 13
CDR3: ASSQQTGGNQPQH

J: TRBJ1-6
V: TRBV28
length: 13
CDR3: ASSLGHNRNSPLH

J: TRBJ2-1
V: TRBV28
length: 9
CDR3: ASSLNNEQF

J: TRBJ1-5
V: TRBV19
length: 14
CDR3: ASSAQGSFGNQPQH

J: TRBJ2-5
V: TRBV5-1
length: 13
CDR3: ASSLAATIQETQY

J: TRBJ2-5
V: TRBV27
length: 12
CDR3: ASAWTSPLETQY

J: TRBJ2-1
V: TRBV7-2
length: 13
CDR3: ASSLSGTEANEQF

J: TRBJ1-1
V: TRBV11-2
length: 11
CDR3: ASSGQGAGEAF

J: TRBJ2-2
V: TRBV15
length: 13
CDR3: ATSRDPGNTGELF

J: TRBJ1-2
V: TRBV24-1
length: 11
CDR3: ATSDYTGGGYT

J: TRBJ2-5
V: TRBV6-5
length: 11
CDR3: ASKKGGQETQY

J: TRBJ2-3
V: TRBV19
length: 12
CDR3: ASSLGQATDTQY

J: TRBJ2-1
V: TRBV6-5
length: 12
CDR3: ASRPRLVNNEQF

J: TRBJ2-7
V: TRBV10-1
length: 6
CDR3: ARSSPG

J: TRBJ2-1
V: TRBV5-1
length: 13
CDR3: ASSFLAGGGYEQF

J: TRBJ1-1
V: TRBV7-6
length: 11
CDR3: ASSPGTLTEAF